The rows below give T cell receptor beta chains drawn from one sample of a study of T-cell reconstitution after alpha-beta-depleted transplantation in children. TCRdb independently ran MiXCR on the PCR reads; one entry per CDR3 protein. The sample consists of approximately 490,000 distinct CDR3 sequences, over 9.5% of them appearing once. The sequencing used PBMCs, collected before TCRalphabeta/CD19-depleted stem cell transplant. These receptors were collected from a child aged 2 to 10 with inherited bone marrow failure, due to receive a stem cell transplant. CDR3s include the opening cysteine and the closing phenylalanine or tryptophan. D genes are given only for firm matches. Clone sizes are given selectively: once, few, many, or a class where the clone is expanded.

CDR3nt: TGTGCCAGCAGTTACTCCCATATAGCGGGTAGCTCCTACAATGAGCAGTTCTTC
CDR3aa: CASSYSHIAGSSYNEQFF
j_gene: TRBJ2-1
v_gene: TRBV6-5
abundance: many
d_gene: TRBD2

CDR3nt: TGTGCCAGCAGCTTAGACATGTCCGTCCAAGAGACCCAGTACTTC
CDR3aa: CASSLDMSVQETQYF
j_gene: TRBJ2-5
v_gene: TRBV11-2
abundance: many
d_gene: NA

CDR3nt: TGTGCCAGTAGCCCGATTGGGGGGGTGGATGAGCAGTTCTTC
CDR3aa: CASSPIGGVDEQFF
j_gene: TRBJ2-1
v_gene: TRBV19
abundance: once
d_gene: TRBD2

CDR3nt: TGTGCCAGTAACCCGGGCCGCTCCTACAATGAGCAGTTCTTC
CDR3aa: CASNPGRSYNEQFF
j_gene: TRBJ2-1
v_gene: TRBV19
abundance: many
d_gene: NA

CDR3nt: TGTGCCAGCAGTGGGACAGGGTTCTACGAGCAGTACTTC
CDR3aa: CASSGTGFYEQYF
j_gene: TRBJ2-7
v_gene: TRBV12-3/TRBV12-4
abundance: NA
d_gene: TRBD1

CDR3nt: TGTGCCACCAGTGCCCCGGGACTTGTCTACAATGAGCAGTTCTTC
CDR3aa: CATSAPGLVYNEQFF
j_gene: TRBJ2-1
v_gene: TRBV24-1
abundance: NA
d_gene: NA

CDR3nt: TGTGCCGGGGCTGGGACTAGCGGGAGCTTAATTAATGAGCAGTTCTTC
CDR3aa: CAGAGTSGSLINEQFF
j_gene: TRBJ2-1
v_gene: TRBV5-4
abundance: NA
d_gene: TRBD2

CDR3nt: TGTGCCGGAAACGGGGTGGGGACGAACACTGAAGCTTTCTTT
CDR3aa: CAGNGVGTNTEAFF
j_gene: TRBJ1-1
v_gene: TRBV7-9
abundance: NA
d_gene: NA

CDR3nt: TGTGCCAGTAGTCGGACAGCCAGCCCAGATACGCAGTATTTT
CDR3aa: CASSRTASPDTQYF
j_gene: TRBJ2-3
v_gene: TRBV19
abundance: many
d_gene: NA

CDR3nt: TGTGCCAGCAGCGCCCACTCCGGGACAGCGCACCAAGAGACCCAGTACTTC
CDR3aa: CASSAHSGTAHQETQYF
j_gene: TRBJ2-5
v_gene: TRBV11-2
abundance: NA
d_gene: TRBD1

CDR3nt: TGTGCCAGCAGTTACCCTAAACGACAGGCCTACGAGCAGTACTTC
CDR3aa: CASSYPKRQAYEQYF
j_gene: TRBJ2-7
v_gene: TRBV6-5
abundance: many
d_gene: NA

CDR3nt: TGTGCCAGCAGTTTTTTGGGGGCGGAAGAGACCCAGTACTTC
CDR3aa: CASSFLGAEETQYF
j_gene: TRBJ2-5
v_gene: TRBV27
abundance: many
d_gene: NA

CDR3nt: TGCAGTGCGCTGGGAGTCCCCTTCAATGAGCAGTTCTTC
CDR3aa: CSALGVPFNEQFF
j_gene: TRBJ2-1
v_gene: TRBV20-1
abundance: NA
d_gene: NA

CDR3nt: TGTGCCAGCAGTTTAGGGCAGGGGGCTTTTGGAAACACCATATATTTT
CDR3aa: CASSLGQGAFGNTIYF
j_gene: TRBJ1-3
v_gene: TRBV12-3/TRBV12-4
abundance: NA
d_gene: TRBD1

CDR3nt: TGTGCCTGGAGTGAAGGGAATAATCAGCCCCAGCATTTT
CDR3aa: CAWSEGNNQPQHF
j_gene: TRBJ1-5
v_gene: TRBV30
abundance: NA
d_gene: NA